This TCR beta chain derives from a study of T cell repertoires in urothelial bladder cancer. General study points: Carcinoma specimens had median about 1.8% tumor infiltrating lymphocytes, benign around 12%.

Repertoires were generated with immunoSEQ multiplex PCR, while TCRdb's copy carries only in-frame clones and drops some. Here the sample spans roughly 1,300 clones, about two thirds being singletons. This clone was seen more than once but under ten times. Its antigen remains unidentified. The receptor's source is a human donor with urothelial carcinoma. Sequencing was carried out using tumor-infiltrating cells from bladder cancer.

CDR3 protein: CASSISGDYTEAFF. CDR3 DNA sequence: TGTGCCAGTAGTATATCGGGGGATTACACTGAAGCTTTCTTT. V and J are TRBV19 and TRBJ1-1, with D possibly matching TRBD1 (5 bases). Trimming stripped 2 bases from V and 3 bases from J, with 10 bases between. The CDR3 sequence is 14 residues long. Germline V gene data show CDR1 as LNHDA and CDR2 as SQIVND (reference sequence).